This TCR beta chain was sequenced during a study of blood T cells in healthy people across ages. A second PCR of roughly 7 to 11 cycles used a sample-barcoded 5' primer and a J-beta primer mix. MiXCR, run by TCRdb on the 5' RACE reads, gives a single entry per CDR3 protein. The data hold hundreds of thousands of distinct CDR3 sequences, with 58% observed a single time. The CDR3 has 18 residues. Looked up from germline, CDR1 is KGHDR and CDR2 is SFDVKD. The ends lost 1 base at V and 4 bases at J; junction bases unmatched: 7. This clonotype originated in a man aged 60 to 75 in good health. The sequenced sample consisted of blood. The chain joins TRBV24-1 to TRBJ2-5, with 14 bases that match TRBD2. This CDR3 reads CATSDLRGTSGGRETQYF. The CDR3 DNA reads TGTGCCACCAGTGATTTAAGGGGGACTAGCGGGGGCCGAGAGACCCAGTACTTC.